This T cell receptor (beta chain) was sequenced for a study of blood T cell repertoires in COVID-19. Study details: Some COVID-19 samples were acute and others convalescent; all came from the United States, Italy and Spain.

Per germline, CDR1 SGHNT and CDR2 YYREEE (reference sequence). The trim removed 4 bases at V and 7 bases at J, leaving 2 bases unmatched. This CDR3 contains 13 residues. Per the study methods: Nucleated cell counts were estimated from reference gene primer amplification. The assay was immunoSEQ multiplex PCR, and TCRdb's table has in-frame clones only and misses some. That table is the source of V, J and clone size, and D and trimming were worked out from the DNA. The sample has approximately 74,000 clones; roughly 90% are singletons. The sequence came from an older woman with acute or convalescent COVID-19. The sequenced sample was peripheral blood. The chain links TRBV5-4 to TRBJ1-6, with 7 bases lining up with TRBD1. In DNA, the CDR3 is TGTGCCAGCAGCGGGGACAGAAATTCACCCCTCCACTTT. Its translation: CASSGDRNSPLHF.